The 10 T cell receptor beta chains reported below all come from one sample, sequenced in a study of breast tumors, draining lymph nodes, adjacent tissues. TCRdb ran MiXCR on the multiplex PCR reads and lists one entry per CDR3 protein. The sample holds 83,000 or so distinct CDR3 sequences; roughly 20% are singletons and the top ten take roughly 2.4%. Breast cancer patients provided tissue from their axillary draining lymph nodes. The sequencing sample was made of axillary lymph node tissue. The receptors derive from a female donor with breast cancer. Some clones in this sample may be carry-over from other donors' samples.

This clonotype was seen at least ten times. The rearrangement uses TRBV4-1 and TRBJ2-1; D may correspond to TRBD1 or TRBD2 (5 bases each). CDR1 MGHRA and CDR2 YSYEKL come from the germline V gene. The V end lost 5 bases, the J end lost 5 bases, and 13 bases lay between the germline ends. CDR3 length: 14 amino acids. This CDR3 is CASSLGDGNNEQFF. CDR3 in DNA: TGCGCCAGCAGCTTAGGGGACGGAAACAATGAGCAGTTCTTC.

Comment on this clonotype: A much more abundant neighbour one base away suggests this may be a read error. V gene TRBV20-1 combines with J gene TRBJ2-5; 7 bases line up with TRBD2. This CDR3 has 15 amino acids. Germline CDR1 reads DFQATT; CDR2 reads SNEGSKA (reference sequence). Here the CDR3 reads CGARDGAGRQETQYF. DNA for the CDR3: TGCGGTGCTAGAGATGGAGCGGGACGGCAAGAGACCCAGTACTTC.

This clonotype has a count of ten or more. V usage is TRBV20-1 and J usage is TRBJ2-7; 10 bases match TRBD2. With V trimmed by 2 bases and J by 4 bases, 5 bases remained unmatched. The CDR3 contains 14 residues. The germline CDR1 and CDR2 sequences are DFQATT and SNEGSKA (reference sequence). CDR3 coding DNA: TGCAGTGCTAGATCGCGAGCGGGAGGGTACGAGCAGTACTTC. Amino acids: CSARSRAGGYEQYF.

This clonotype was detected ten times or more. The rearrangement uses TRBV14 and TRBJ2-1; 10 bases align to TRBD1. This CDR3 contains 15 residues. Trimming took 4 bases from V and 7 from J; bases not matched to a gene: 7. Germline V lookup: CDR1 SGHDN, CDR2 FVKESK. This CDR3 reads CASSRRDRGNNEQFF. The CDR3 bases are TGTGCCAGCAGCCGCCGGGACAGGGGAAATAATGAGCAGTTCTTC.

This clonotype was counted many times. This rearrangement joins TRBV5-6 to TRBJ2-7; TRBD2 agrees at 9 bases. There are 17 residues in the CDR3. Trimming cost V 3 bases and J 2 bases; bases outside gene matches: 12. Germline CDR1 is SGHDT and CDR2 is YYEEEE. This CDR3 is CASSSSLAGNSPYEQYF. CDR3 DNA sequence: TGTGCCAGCAGCTCGAGCCTAGCGGGAAATTCACCCTACGAGCAGTACTTC.

This sequence joins TRBV29-1 and TRBJ1-1; no clear D. The CDR3 extends over 14 amino acids. CDR1 is SQVTM, CDR2 ANQGSEA, per germline. Trimming cost V 6 bases and J 0 bases, with 14 bases left between them. CDR3: CSVAGRLLNTEAFF. The CDR3 DNA is TGCAGCGTGGCGGGCCGACTCTTGAACACTGAAGCTTTCTTT.

The sample holds many counts of this clonotype. The rearrangement joins TRBV4-3 to TRBJ2-5; D unresolved. Germline V lookup: CDR1 LGHNA, CDR2 YSLEER. The V end lost 1 base, the J end lost 6 bases, and 12 bases lay between the germline ends. The CDR3 is made up of 14 amino acids. Here the CDR3 reads CASSQGRRAKTQYF. CDR3 DNA sequence: TGCGCCAGCAGCCAAGGTAGAAGGGCCAAGACCCAGTACTTC.

This clonotype was counted many times. The J gene is TRBJ1-4, the V gene TRBV20-1; D gene uncertain. V lost 0 bases, J lost 1 base, and 15 bases lay in between. This CDR3 region has 17 residues. Germline V gene lookup returns CDR1 DFQATT and CDR2 SNEGSKA (reference sequence). The CDR3 spells CSARDPFVRVTNEKLFF. DNA of the CDR3: TGCAGTGCTAGAGATCCATTTGTTCGCGTAACTAATGAAAAACTGTTTTTT.

In its sample, this clonotype was seen many times. This chain links TRBV6-6 with TRBJ2-1, with D uncertain. The germline CDR1 and CDR2 sequences are MNHNY and SVGAGI (reference sequence). CDR3 length equals 12 residues. V was cut by 8 bases and J by 4 bases, with 9 bases left in between. For the CDR3, the DNA is TGTGCCAGCTCCCAGTCTTACAATGAGCAGTTCTTC. Protein: CASSQSYNEQFF.

The J gene is TRBJ2-7, the V gene TRBV20-1; the match to TRBD2 covers 13 bases. There are 15 residues in the CDR3. V gave up 6 bases and J gave up 2 bases; unmatched junction bases: 7. Germline CDR1 is DFQATT and CDR2 is SNEGSKA (reference sequence). DNA of the CDR3: TGCAGTGCAAGGACTAGCGGGAGTTTAGCCTACGAGCAGTACTTC. Protein product: CSARTSGSLAYEQYF.